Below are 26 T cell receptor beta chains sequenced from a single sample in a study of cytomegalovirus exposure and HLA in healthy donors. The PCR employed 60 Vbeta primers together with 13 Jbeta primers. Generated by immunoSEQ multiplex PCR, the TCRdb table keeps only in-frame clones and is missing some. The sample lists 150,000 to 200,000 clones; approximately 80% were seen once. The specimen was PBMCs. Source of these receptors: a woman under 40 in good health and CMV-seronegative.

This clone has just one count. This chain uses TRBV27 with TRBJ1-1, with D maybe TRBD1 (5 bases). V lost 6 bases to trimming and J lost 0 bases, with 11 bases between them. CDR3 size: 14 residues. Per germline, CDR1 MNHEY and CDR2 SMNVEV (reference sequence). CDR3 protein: CASRSAGMNTEAFF. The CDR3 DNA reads TGTGCCAGCAGGTCGGCAGGGATGAACACTGAAGCTTTCTTT.

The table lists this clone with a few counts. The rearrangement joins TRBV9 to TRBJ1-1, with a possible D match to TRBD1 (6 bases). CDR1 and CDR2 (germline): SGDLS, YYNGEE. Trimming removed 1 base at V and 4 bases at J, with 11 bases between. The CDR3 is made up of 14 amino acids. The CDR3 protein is CASSVMGAGTEAFF. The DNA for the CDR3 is TGTGCCAGCAGCGTAATGGGGGCGGGCACTGAAGCTTTCTTT.

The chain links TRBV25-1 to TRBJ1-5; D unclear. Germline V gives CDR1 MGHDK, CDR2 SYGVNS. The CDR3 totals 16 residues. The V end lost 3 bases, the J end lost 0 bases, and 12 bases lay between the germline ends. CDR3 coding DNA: TGTGCCAGCAGTGACCGATCAGACTATAGCAATCAGCCCCAGCATTTT. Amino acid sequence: CASSDRSDYSNQPQHF. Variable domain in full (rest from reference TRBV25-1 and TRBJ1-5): EADIYQTPRYLVIGTGKKITLECSQTMGHDKMYWYQQDPGMELHLIHYSYGVNSTEKGDLSSESTVSRIRTEHFPLTLESARPSHTSQYLCASSDRSDYSNQPQHFGDGTRLSIL.

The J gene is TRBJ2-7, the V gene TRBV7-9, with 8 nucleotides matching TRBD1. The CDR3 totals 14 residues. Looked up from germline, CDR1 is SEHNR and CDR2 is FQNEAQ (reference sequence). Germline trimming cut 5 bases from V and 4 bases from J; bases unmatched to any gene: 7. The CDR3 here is CASSPIDRGYEQYF. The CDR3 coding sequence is TGTGCCAGCAGCCCCATTGACAGGGGTTACGAGCAGTACTTC. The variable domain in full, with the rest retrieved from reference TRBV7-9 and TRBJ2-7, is DTGVSQNPRHKITKRGQNVTFRCDPISEHNRLYWYRQTLGQGPEFLTYFQNEAQLEKSRLLSDRFSAERPKGSFSTLEIQRTEQGDSAMYLCASSPIDRGYEQYFGPGTRLTVT.

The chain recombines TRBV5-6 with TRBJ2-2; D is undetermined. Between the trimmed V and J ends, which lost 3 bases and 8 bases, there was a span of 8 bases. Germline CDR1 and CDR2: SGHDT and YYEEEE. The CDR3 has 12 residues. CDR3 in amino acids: CASSYTRGELFF. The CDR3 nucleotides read TGTGCCAGCAGCTATACCAGAGGGGAGCTGTTTTTT.

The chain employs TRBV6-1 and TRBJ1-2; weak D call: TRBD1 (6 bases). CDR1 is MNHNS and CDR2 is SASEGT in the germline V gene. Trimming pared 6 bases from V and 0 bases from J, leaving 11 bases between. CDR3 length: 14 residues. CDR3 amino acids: CASSPGDSNYGYTF. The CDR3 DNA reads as TGTGCCAGCAGCCCAGGGGATTCTAACTATGGCTACACCTTC.

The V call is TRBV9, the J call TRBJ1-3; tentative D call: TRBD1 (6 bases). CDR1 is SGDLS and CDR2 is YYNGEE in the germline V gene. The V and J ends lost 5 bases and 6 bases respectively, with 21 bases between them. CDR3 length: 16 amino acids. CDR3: CASSEKLGRGENTIYF. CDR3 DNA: TGTGCCAGCAGTGAGAAGTTAGGGAGGGGGGAAAACACCATATATTTT.

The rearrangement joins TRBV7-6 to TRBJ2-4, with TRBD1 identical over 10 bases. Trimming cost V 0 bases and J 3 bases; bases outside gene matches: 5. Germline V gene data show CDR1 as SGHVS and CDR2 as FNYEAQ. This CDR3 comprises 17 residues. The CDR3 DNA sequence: TGTGCCAGCAGCTTAGCCCTCCGGGACAGGGGCAAAAACATTCAGTACTTC. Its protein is CASSLALRDRGKNIQYF.

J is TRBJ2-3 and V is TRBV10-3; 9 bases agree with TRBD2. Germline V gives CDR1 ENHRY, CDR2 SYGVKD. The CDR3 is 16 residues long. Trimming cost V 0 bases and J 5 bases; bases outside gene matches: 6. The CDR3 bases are TGTGCCATCAGTGAGTCACAAAGCGGGGGGTTAGATACGCAGTATTTT. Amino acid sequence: CAISESQSGGLDTQYF.

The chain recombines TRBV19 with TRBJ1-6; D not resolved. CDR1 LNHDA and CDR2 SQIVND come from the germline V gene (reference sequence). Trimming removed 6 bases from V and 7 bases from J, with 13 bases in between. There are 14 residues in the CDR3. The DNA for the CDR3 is TGTGCCAGTAGAGCAGGAGGTGGGAATTCACCCCTCCACTTT. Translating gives CASRAGGGNSPLHF.

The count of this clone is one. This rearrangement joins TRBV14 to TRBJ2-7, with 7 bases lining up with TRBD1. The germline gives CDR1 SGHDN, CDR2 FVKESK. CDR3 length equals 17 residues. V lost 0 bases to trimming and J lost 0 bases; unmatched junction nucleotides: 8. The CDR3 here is CASSQDIVAGGSYEQYF. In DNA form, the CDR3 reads TGTGCCAGCAGCCAAGATATTGTGGCAGGGGGCTCCTACGAGCAGTACTTC.

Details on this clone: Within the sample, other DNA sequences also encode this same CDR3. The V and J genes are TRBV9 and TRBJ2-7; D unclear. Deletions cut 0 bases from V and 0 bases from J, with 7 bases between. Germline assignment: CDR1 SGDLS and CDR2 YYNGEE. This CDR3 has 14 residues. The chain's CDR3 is CASSVATGSYEQYF. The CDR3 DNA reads TGTGCCAGCAGCGTAGCAACTGGCTCCTACGAGCAGTACTTC.

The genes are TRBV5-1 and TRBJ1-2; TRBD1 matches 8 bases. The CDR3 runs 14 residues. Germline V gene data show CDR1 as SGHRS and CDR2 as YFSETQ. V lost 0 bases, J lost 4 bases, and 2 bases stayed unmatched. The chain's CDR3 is CASSLDGTGYGYTF. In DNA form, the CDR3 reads TGCGCCAGCAGCTTGGATGGGACAGGCTATGGCTACACCTTC.

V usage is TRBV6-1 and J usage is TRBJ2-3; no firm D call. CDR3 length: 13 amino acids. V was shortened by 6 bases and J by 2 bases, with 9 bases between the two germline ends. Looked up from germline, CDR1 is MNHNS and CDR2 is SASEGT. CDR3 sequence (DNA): TGTGCCAGCAGGCTGACAATCACAGATACGCAGTATTTT. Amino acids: CASRLTITDTQYF.

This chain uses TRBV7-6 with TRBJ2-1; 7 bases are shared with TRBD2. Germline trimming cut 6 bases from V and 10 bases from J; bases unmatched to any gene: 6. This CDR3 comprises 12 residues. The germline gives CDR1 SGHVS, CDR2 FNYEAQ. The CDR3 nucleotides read TGTGCCAGCAGACCCTCTAGCGGCGAGCAGTTCTTC. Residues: CASRPSSGEQFF.

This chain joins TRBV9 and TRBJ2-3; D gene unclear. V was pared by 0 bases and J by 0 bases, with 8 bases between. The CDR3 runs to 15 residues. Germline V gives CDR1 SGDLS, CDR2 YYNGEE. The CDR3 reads CASSVVPSSTDTQYF. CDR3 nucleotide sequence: TGTGCCAGCAGCGTAGTCCCTTCTAGCACAGATACGCAGTATTTT.

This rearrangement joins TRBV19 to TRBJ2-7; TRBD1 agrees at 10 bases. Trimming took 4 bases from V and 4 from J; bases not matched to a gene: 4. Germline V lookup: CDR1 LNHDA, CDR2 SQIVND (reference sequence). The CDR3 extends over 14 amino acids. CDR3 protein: CASSNPGQGYEQYF. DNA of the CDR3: TGTGCCAGTAGTAATCCGGGACAGGGGTACGAGCAGTACTTC. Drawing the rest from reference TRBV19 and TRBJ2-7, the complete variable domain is DGGITQSPKYLFRKEGQNVTLSCEQNLNHDAMYWYRQDPGQGLRLIYYSQIVNDFQKGDIAEGYSVSREKKESFPLTVTSAQKNPTAFYLCASSNPGQGYEQYFGPGTRLTVT.

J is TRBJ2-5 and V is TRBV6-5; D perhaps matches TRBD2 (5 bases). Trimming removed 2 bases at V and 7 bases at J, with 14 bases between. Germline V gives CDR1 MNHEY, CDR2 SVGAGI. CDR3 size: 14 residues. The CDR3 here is CASSYRDYEGTQYF. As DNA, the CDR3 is TGTGCCAGCAGTTACCGCGACTATGAAGGGACCCAGTACTTC.

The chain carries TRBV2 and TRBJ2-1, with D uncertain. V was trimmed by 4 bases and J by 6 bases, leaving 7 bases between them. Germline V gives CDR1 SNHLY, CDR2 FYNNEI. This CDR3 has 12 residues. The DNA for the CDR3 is TGTGCCAGCAGTGCAGGCTCCAATGAGCAGTTCTTC. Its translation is CASSAGSNEQFF.

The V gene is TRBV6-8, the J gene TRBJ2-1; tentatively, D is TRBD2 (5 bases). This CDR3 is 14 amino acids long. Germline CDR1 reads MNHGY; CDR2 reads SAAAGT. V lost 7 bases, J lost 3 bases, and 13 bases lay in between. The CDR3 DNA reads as TGTGCCAGCATGAAGGAGAGGGACTACAATGAGCAGTTCTTC. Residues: CASMKERDYNEQFF.

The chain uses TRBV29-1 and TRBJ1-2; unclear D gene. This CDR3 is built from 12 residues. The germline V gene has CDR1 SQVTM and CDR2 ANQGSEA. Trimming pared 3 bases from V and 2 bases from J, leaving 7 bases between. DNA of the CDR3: TGCAGCGTTGAGCAGGAAAACTATGGCTACACCTTC. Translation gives CSVEQENYGYTF.

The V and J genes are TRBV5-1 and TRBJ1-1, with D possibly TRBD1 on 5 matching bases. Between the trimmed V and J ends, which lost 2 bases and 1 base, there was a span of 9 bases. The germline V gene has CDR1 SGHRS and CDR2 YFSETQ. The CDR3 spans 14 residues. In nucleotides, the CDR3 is TGCGCCAGCAGCTTAAATACAGGGAACACTGAAGCTTTCTTT. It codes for CASSLNTGNTEAFF.

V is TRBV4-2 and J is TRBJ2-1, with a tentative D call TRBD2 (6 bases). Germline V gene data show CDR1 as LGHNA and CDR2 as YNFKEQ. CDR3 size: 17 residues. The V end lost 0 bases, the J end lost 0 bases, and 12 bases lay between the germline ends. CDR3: CASSQDHGGSSYNEQFF. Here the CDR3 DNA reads TGTGCCAGCAGCCAAGATCACGGGGGTAGCTCCTACAATGAGCAGTTCTTC.

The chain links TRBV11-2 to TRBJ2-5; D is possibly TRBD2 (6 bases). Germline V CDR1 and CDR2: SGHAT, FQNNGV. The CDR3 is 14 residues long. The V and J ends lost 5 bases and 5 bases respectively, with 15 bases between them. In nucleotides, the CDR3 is TGTGCCAGCAGCCTCCCCCCGACTAGGGAGACCCAGTACTTC. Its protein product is CASSLPPTRETQYF.

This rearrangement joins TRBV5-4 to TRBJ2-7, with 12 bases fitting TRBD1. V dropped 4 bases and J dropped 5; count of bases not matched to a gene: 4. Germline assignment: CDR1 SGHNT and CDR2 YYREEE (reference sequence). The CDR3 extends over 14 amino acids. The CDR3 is CASSGTGGGDEQYF. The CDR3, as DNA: TGTGCCAGCAGCGGGACAGGGGGCGGGGACGAGCAGTACTTC.

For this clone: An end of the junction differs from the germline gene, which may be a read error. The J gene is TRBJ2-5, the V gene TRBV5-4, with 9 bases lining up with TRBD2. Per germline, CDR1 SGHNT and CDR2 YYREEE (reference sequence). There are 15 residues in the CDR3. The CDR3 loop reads CASSLRLAAQATQYF. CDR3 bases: TGTGCCAGCAGCTTGAGACTAGCGGCACAAGCGACCCAGTACTTC.